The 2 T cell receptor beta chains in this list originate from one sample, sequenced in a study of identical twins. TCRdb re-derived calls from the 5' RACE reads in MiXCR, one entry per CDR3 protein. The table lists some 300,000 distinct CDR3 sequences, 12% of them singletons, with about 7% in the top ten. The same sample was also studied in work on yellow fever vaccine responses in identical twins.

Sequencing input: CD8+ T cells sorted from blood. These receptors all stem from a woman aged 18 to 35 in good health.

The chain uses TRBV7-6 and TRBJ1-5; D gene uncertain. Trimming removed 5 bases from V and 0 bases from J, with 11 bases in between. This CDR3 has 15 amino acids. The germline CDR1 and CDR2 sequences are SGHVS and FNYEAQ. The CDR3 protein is CASSLVGDSNQPQHF. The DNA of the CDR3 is TGTGCCAGCAGCCTAGTCGGGGATAGCAATCAGCCCCAGCATTTT.

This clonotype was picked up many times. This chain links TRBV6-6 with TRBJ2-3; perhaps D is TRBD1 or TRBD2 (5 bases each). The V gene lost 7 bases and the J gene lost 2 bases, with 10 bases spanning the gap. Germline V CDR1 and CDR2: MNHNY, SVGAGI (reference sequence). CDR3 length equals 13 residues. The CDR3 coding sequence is TGTGCCAGCATCGGGACCCCCACAGATACGCAGTATTTT. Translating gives CASIGTPTDTQYF.